This TCR beta chain appears in the sequencing data of a study of T cell responses to AZD1222 COVID-19 vaccine. This clone appeared a single time. Clones were sequenced by immunoSEQ multiplex PCR, and TCRdb holds only the in-frame ones, with some missing. The sample includes roughly 120,000 clones, 80% to 90% of them seen just once. The input for sequencing was peripheral blood, taken on day 0 of AZD1222 vaccination. This TCR was recovered from an adult in good health.

The CDR3 nucleotides are TGTGCCAGTAACCCCGGAAATGTGAACACTGAAGCTTTCTTT. Translated: CASNPGNVNTEAFF. V usage is TRBV19 and J usage is TRBJ1-1, with no clear D. CDR3 size: 14 residues. The V gene's germline CDR1 is LNHDA and CDR2 SQIVND (reference sequence). Between the trimmed V and J ends, which lost 7 bases and 0 bases, there was a span of 12 bases.